Listed below are T cell receptor beta chains from one sample, sequenced in a study of blood T cell repertoires in COVID-19. Assay used: immunoSEQ multiplex PCR; TCRdb lists only in-frame clones, some missing. The sample has over 130,000 clones; approximately 84% are singletons. The material sequenced was PBMCs or T cells enriched from blood (not recorded which). The origin of the receptors is a woman in her fifties or sixties with acute COVID-19. The CDR3 runs from the conserved cysteine through the conserved F or W.

v_call | cdr3_aa
TRBV9 | CASSETAIYNSPLHF
TRBV9 | CASSVVSYGYTF
TRBV4-3 | CASSQLLAREQYF
TRBV19 | CASSIGLADTYEQYF
TRBV28 | CASSSPGQFIYGGYTF
TRBV19 | CASSIKQSNQPQHF
TRBV16 | CASSQLDRVREAFF
TRBV28 | CASISEGGRSSGANVLTF
TRBV7-9 | CASSFERGGYTF
TRBV2 | CASSVGQGAYTDTQYF
TRBV29-1 | CSVIPSNEQFF
TRBV7-2 | CASSLGDSNSPLHF
TRBV7-2 | CASRRTTGGNQPQHF
TRBV7-9 | CASSTGAQPQHF
TRBV27 | CASSSVRTGNNSPLHF
TRBV7-3 | CASSPLGGEQFF
TRBV4-3 | CASSRSDGTGELFF
TRBV12-3/TRBV12-4 | CASSYSHSYEQYF
TRBV9 | CASSGGGYGYTF
TRBV4-3 | CASSQEDLEGSEQFF
TRBV27 | CASSSLAGFTDTQYF
TRBV12-5 | CASALGGRETQYF
TRBV7-3 | CASSLGQGTTGELFF
TRBV25-1 | CASKRTGLNTEAFF
TRBV5-1 | CASSGGTSVQNEQFF